A selection of T cell receptor beta chains follows, all from one sample in a study of blood T cells in healthy people across ages. TCRdb re-called the 5' RACE reads through MiXCR, storing one row per CDR3 protein. The table includes about 2 million distinct CDR3 sequences, around half detected once. Sequencing was carried out using blood. These TCRs come from a woman between 35 and 50 years old in good health. The CDR3 runs from the conserved cysteine through the conserved F or W. The D gene is left open where the match is weak. Clone size is given for some rows only: seen once, a few or many times, or a class if the clone is expanded.

>TRBV12-3/TRBV12-4|TRBJ1-2|few|.
TGTGCCAGCAGTTTAATTTTTAAGGCCCACTATGGCTACACCTTC
CASSLIFKAHYGYTF
>TRBV9|TRBJ2-4|.|TRBD2
TGTGCCAGCAGCCCCGACGGGGTCGGGGGGGGATTCGGAGCAGGAAACATTCAGTACTTC
CASSPDGVGGGFGAGNIQYF
>TRBV29-1|TRBJ2-7|few|.
TGCAGCGTTGAAGGGCAGAGAGGCTACGAGCAGTACTTC
CSVEGQRGYEQYF
>TRBV6-5|TRBJ1-2|.|.
TGTGCCAGCAGTTACCCCCGGGGGACACTCGTTGTCGAGCACTATGGCTACACCTTC
CASSYPRGTLVVEHYGYTF
>TRBV20-1|TRBJ2-2|.|.
TGCAGTGCTAGAGATGCTCGGAACACCGGGGAGCTGTTTTTT
CSARDARNTGELFF
>TRBV2|TRBJ2-1|.|.
TGTGCCAGCAGACACGAAAGCCCCTGGTTCTTC
CASRHESPWFF
>TRBV27|TRBJ2-1|few|.
TGTGCCAGCAGTTTTCTGGGACAAGGAACGTACAATGAGCAGTTCTTC
CASSFLGQGTYNEQFF
>TRBV7-2|TRBJ2-3|few|TRBD2
TGTGCCAGCAGCTTAACTAGCGGGGGGTGGGATACGCAGTATTTT
CASSLTSGGWDTQYF
>TRBV15|TRBJ1-2|.|.
TGTGCCACCAGCAGGGCCAACTATGGCTACACCTTC
CATSRANYGYTF
>TRBV5-1|TRBJ2-5|.|.
TGCGCCAGCAGCAACAGGGACCCCGGTCCTCTCTACGTGCAGTACTTC
CASSNRDPGPLYVQYF
>TRBV6-1|TRBJ1-6|.|TRBD1
TGTGCCAGCAGTGAACCCCCGGGACAGAAGAATTCACCCCTCCACTTT
CASSEPPGQKNSPLHF
>TRBV11-2|TRBJ2-3|once|.
TGTGCCAGCAGCTTAGATCGGGGTTCCGGCAGGGCGGACACAGATACGCAGTATTTT
CASSLDRGSGRADTDTQYF
>TRBV20-1|TRBJ2-3|.|TRBD2
TGCAGTGCTAGTAGGGGACTAAGACAGCCCACAGATACGCAGTATTTT
CSASRGLRQPTDTQYF
>TRBV20-1|TRBJ2-3|.|.
TGCAGTGCTAGGGATTTGCAGGGCTACCCTAGCACAGATACGCAGTATTTT
CSARDLQGYPSTDTQYF
>TRBV7-9|TRBJ2-3|.|TRBD1
TGTGCCAGCAGCTTACTTGGACAGGGGATGACAGATACGCAGTATTTT
CASSLLGQGMTDTQYF
>TRBV4-1|TRBJ2-1|few|.
TGCGCCAGCAGCCAAGTCGGGGCGGGTGAGCAGTTCTTC
CASSQVGAGEQFF
>TRBV4-3|TRBJ1-1|.|TRBD1
TGCGCCAGCAGCCAGGACAGGGGGCGCCGGAACACTGAAGCTTTCTTT
CASSQDRGRRNTEAFF
>TRBV6-5|TRBJ1-6|few|.
TGTGCCAGCAGTCCAGATCGACCCAATTCACCCCTCCACTTT
CASSPDRPNSPLHF
>TRBV7-9|TRBJ1-5|.|.
TGTGCCAGCAGCTTAGCGAACGTAGGACAGCCCCAGCATTTT
CASSLANVGQPQHF
>TRBV28|TRBJ1-5|.|TRBD1
TGTGCCAGCAGTACTCTCGGGACAGGGCTCAGTCAGCCCCAGCATTTT
CASSTLGTGLSQPQHF
>TRBV2|TRBJ1-5|few|TRBD1
TGTGCCAGCAGTGGGGACAGTCTGAGCAATCAGCCCCAGCATTTT
CASSGDSLSNQPQHF
>TRBV29-1|TRBJ2-3|.|TRBD2
TGCAGCGTTGAAATGGGACTAGCGGGAACCTGGACAGATACGCAGTATTTT
CSVEMGLAGTWTDTQYF
>TRBV29-1|TRBJ2-7|many|.
TGCAGCGTTGATGGTAGGGACGAGCAGTACTTC
CSVDGRDEQYF
>TRBV20-1|TRBJ1-5|.|.
TGCAGTGCACAGGACCCCGGTAGCAATCAGCCCCAGCATTTT
CSAQDPGSNQPQHF
>TRBV6-1|TRBJ1-5|.|TRBD1
TGTGCCAGCAGCGTGGGACAGATCAATCAGCCCCAGCATTTT
CASSVGQINQPQHF
>TRBV4-3|TRBJ2-5|.|TRBD2
TGCGCCAGCAGCCAAGCGATTGGGACTAGCGCAGAGACCCAGTACTTC
CASSQAIGTSAETQYF
>TRBV28|TRBJ2-7|.|.
TGTGCCAGCAGTTTATTGGGGGTTAAGGTGCAGTACTTC
CASSLLGVKVQYF
>TRBV13|TRBJ2-7|few|.
TGTGCCAGCAGCCAACCCGGACAGTCCCAGTACTTC
CASSQPGQSQYF
>TRBV24-1|TRBJ1-2|.|.
TGTGCCACCAGTGATCATAAAGACGGGGCTTATGGCTACACCTTC
CATSDHKDGAYGYTF
>TRBV29-1|TRBJ1-2|.|.
TGCAGCGTTGAAGATTTAGGACTGCCAAATGGCTACACCTTC
CSVEDLGLPNGYTF
>TRBV6-1|TRBJ1-5|.|.
TGTGCCAGCAGTGAAGGGTGGGGAGCAGGAAATCAGCCCCAGCATTTT
CASSEGWGAGNQPQHF
>TRBV7-2|TRBJ2-5|.|TRBD2
TGTGCCAGCAGCGAGGGGCTACTAGCGGGGGGGCCGCAAGAGACCCAGTACTTC
CASSEGLLAGGPQETQYF
>TRBV18|TRBJ2-3|.|TRBD2
TGTGCCAGCTCACAGGTCGGGGGGGCCCAAGATACGCGGTATTTT
CASSQVGGAQDTRYF
>TRBV25-1|TRBJ2-7|.|TRBD1
TGTGCCAGCAGTGAAGACGGGGACAGGGGCCACGAGCAGTACTTC
CASSEDGDRGHEQYF
>TRBV5-1|TRBJ2-5|.|TRBD2
TGCGCCGGACGGAGGAGCGGGGGCGAGACCCAGTACTTC
CAGRRSGGETQYF
>TRBV27|TRBJ2-1|few|.
TGTGCCAGCAGTTCCCCCGACGGTTACAATGAGCAGTTCTTC
CASSSPDGYNEQFF
>TRBV5-1|TRBJ2-7|.|TRBD2
TGCGCCAGCAGCACCACTAGCGGGAGTTACTACGAGCAGTACTTC
CASSTTSGSYYEQYF
>TRBV6-2/TRBV6-3|TRBJ2-7|.|TRBD2
TGTGCCAGCAGTGCCCACCGGGGACTAGCCCATGAGCAGTACTTC
CASSAHRGLAHEQYF
>TRBV7-3|TRBJ2-3|.|TRBD2
TGTGCCAGCAGCTTAATTAGTCTAGCGGGGGACCGACCCACCCCCCCGCAGTATTTT
CASSLISLAGDRPTPPQYF
>TRBV11-2|TRBJ2-1|.|TRBD2
TGTGCCAGCAGCTTAGGTCCTAGCGGGGAGAATGAGCAGTTCTTC
CASSLGPSGENEQFF
>TRBV7-2|TRBJ1-2|few|.
TGTGCCAGCAGCTTAGCTTCCCCGGGTTACACCTTC
CASSLASPGYTF
>TRBV20-1|TRBJ2-5|.|.
TGCAGTACGACTAGGGGTGAGACCCAGTACTTC
CSTTRGETQYF
>TRBV28|TRBJ2-6|once|TRBD1
TGTGCCAGCAGTTTCTCAGGGGGCGCTGGGGCCAACGTCCTAACTTTC
CASSFSGGAGANVLTF
>TRBV7-9|TRBJ2-7|.|TRBD1
TGTGCCAGCAGCTTTTTCGGACCGGGACAGGGTAGCCACGAGCAGTACTTC
CASSFFGPGQGSHEQYF
>TRBV6-2/TRBV6-3|TRBJ2-1|.|.
TGTGCCAGCAGTTACTCGATGGATGGGACTCCAACTATCCGCAGGAATGAGCAGTTCTTC
CASSYSMDGTPTIRRNEQFF
>TRBV4-3|TRBJ1-5|.|.
TGCGCCAGCAGCCAAGATTGGGGGGGCCTGGGAAATCAGCCCCAGCATTTT
CASSQDWGGLGNQPQHF
>TRBV20-1|TRBJ2-3|few|.
TGCAGTGCTGCGGCTAGCACAGATACGCAGTATTTT
CSAAASTDTQYF
>TRBV6-5|TRBJ1-4|.|TRBD1
TGTGCCAGCAGTTACCGCGGGACAGGGAATGAAAAACTGTTTTTT
CASSYRGTGNEKLFF
>TRBV15|TRBJ1-5|.|TRBD1
TGTGCCACCAGCAGAGTTAACAGGGGAGGTCAGCCCCAGCATTTT
CATSRVNRGGQPQHF
>TRBV27|TRBJ2-5|.|TRBD2
TGTGCCAGCAGTTTAAGGTCTAGCGGGGGGCAAGAGACCCAGTACTTC
CASSLRSSGGQETQYF
>TRBV6-5|TRBJ1-2|.|.
TGTGCCAGCAGTTACTGGGCAGACGATGGCTACACCTTC
CASSYWADDGYTF
>TRBV28|TRBJ2-5|once|TRBD2
TGTGCCAGCAGTTTGCGGGGGGGGGCGTCTGAGGAGCAGTACTTC
CASSLRGGASEEQYF
>TRBV6-2/TRBV6-3|TRBJ2-1|.|.
TGTGCCAGCAGTTACTATCGGTTAATAGGGTTCTACAATGAGCAGTTCTTC
CASSYYRLIGFYNEQFF
>TRBV7-9|TRBJ1-6|.|TRBD1
TGTGCCAGCAGCGAAACAGGGGACAGATCTTCACCCCTCCACTTT
CASSETGDRSSPLHF
>TRBV6-2/TRBV6-3|TRBJ2-6|.|TRBD1
TGTGCCAGCAGCTCCGGGGACAGGGGGTTCTCTGGGGCCAACGTCCTGACTTTC
CASSSGDRGFSGANVLTF
>TRBV6-5|TRBJ2-7|once|TRBD2
TGTGCCAGCGGACTAGCGGGGAACCCTCCCTACGAGCAGTACTTC
CASGLAGNPPYEQYF
>TRBV20-1|TRBJ2-5|few|TRBD2
TGCAGTGCCTACAGCGGGGGGGATTGGGAGACCCAGTACTTC
CSAYSGGDWETQYF
>TRBV29-1|TRBJ2-6|many|.
TGCAGCGTTGATGAAGGAGGTGCCAACGTCCTGACTTTC
CSVDEGGANVLTF
>TRBV10-3|TRBJ2-3|.|.
TGTGCCATCGGGGGCGGTCGGGGGAGTACGGCAGATACGCAGTATTTT
CAIGGGRGSTADTQYF